These 2 T cell receptor beta chains were all obtained from the same sample, sequenced in a study of cytomegalovirus exposure and HLA in healthy donors. PCR was performed using 60 Vbeta and 13 Jbeta primers. Some clones are missing from TCRdb's copy, which holds only in-frame ones; the method was immunoSEQ multiplex PCR. The sample shows around 110,000 clones, around 83% of them seen only once. The sequencing sample was made of PBMCs. The origin of the receptors is a man aged 30 to 39 in good health and CMV-seropositive.

This sequence joins TRBV27 and TRBJ1-1; the match to TRBD1 covers 7 bases. The CDR3 sequence is 16 residues long. From germline, CDR1 is MNHEY and CDR2 SMNVEV (reference sequence). V lost 4 bases and J lost 2; bases outside the gene matches: 10. The CDR3 nucleotides are TGTGCCAGCAGTTCGTTTCCCCGGGACAGAAACACTGAAGCTTTCTTT. Amino acids: CASSSFPRDRNTEAFF.

The J gene is TRBJ2-7, the V gene TRBV7-2, with D perhaps matching TRBD1 (5 bases). Germline loops: CDR1 SGHTA, CDR2 FQGNSA. V shed 7 bases and J shed 6 bases, with 16 bases lying between them. The CDR3 runs to 13 residues. The CDR3 spells CASTDTPRGEQYF. CDR3 sequence (DNA): TGTGCCAGCACCGACACCCCAAGGGGCGAGCAGTACTTC.